This T cell receptor (beta chain) derives from a study of identical twins. Overall study findings and caveats: Out-of-frame alpha sequences common to twins exhibited a surplus of low generation probability. Clonotypes of the beta chain that were abundant in cord blood carried fewer insertions (memory repertoires showed none).

In germline, CDR1 is ENHRY, CDR2 SYGVKD. The CDR3 totals 12 residues. V was cut by 0 bases and J by 5 bases, with 4 bases left in between. Unique molecular identifiers were in the cDNA, with template-switch universal primer binding. MiXCR, applied by TCRdb to the 5' RACE reads, yields one record per CDR3 protein. The sample includes some 1,600,000 distinct CDR3 sequences, under 35% of them seen just once. This clonotype was seen repeatedly, ten times or more. Antigen: not known. The rearrangement uses TRBV10-3 and TRBJ2-5; D remains ambiguous. The sequencing sample was made of cord blood. The receptor's source is a newborn girl in good health. CDR3 sequence: CAISESTETQYF. For the CDR3, the DNA is TGTGCCATCAGTGAGTCGACGGAGACCCAGTACTTC.